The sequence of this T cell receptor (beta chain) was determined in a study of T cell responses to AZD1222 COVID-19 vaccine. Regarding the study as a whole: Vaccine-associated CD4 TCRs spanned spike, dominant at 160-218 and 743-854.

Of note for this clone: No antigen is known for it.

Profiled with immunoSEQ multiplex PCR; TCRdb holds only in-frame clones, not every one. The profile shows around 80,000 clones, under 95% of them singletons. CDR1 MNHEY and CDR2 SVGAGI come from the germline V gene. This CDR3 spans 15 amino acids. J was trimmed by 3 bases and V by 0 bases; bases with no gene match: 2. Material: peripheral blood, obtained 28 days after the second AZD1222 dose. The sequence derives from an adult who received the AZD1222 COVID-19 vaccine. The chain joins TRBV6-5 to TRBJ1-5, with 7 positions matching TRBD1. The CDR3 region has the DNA TGTGCCAGCAGTTACTCGGGACAGCCCAATCAGCCCCAGCATTTT. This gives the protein CASSYSGQPNQPQHF.